This note documents a single T cell receptor (beta chain) sequence. TCRdb's copy holds only in-frame clones and misses some; the assay was immunoSEQ multiplex PCR. The sample includes around 33,000 clones, around 92% of them seen just once. The source of the sample is a study of T cells in tuberculosis. As for time point: new active TB diagnosis, blood taken before or within 7 days of starting treatment. This TCR was recovered from an adult with tuberculosis. Some clones in this sample may be carry-over from other donors' samples. Sequenced here: PBMCs, sampled at tuberculosis diagnosis.

The CDR3 spells CASSEGQGRETQYF. DNA of the CDR3: TGTGCCAGTAGTGAGGGACAGGGGCGAGAGACCCAGTACTTC. The chain combines TRBV19 with TRBJ2-5; TRBD1 matches at 10 bases. V lost 5 bases to trimming and J lost 4 bases; unmatched junction nucleotides: 4. Germline values: CDR1 LNHDA, CDR2 SQIVND (reference sequence). The CDR3 sequence is 14 residues long.